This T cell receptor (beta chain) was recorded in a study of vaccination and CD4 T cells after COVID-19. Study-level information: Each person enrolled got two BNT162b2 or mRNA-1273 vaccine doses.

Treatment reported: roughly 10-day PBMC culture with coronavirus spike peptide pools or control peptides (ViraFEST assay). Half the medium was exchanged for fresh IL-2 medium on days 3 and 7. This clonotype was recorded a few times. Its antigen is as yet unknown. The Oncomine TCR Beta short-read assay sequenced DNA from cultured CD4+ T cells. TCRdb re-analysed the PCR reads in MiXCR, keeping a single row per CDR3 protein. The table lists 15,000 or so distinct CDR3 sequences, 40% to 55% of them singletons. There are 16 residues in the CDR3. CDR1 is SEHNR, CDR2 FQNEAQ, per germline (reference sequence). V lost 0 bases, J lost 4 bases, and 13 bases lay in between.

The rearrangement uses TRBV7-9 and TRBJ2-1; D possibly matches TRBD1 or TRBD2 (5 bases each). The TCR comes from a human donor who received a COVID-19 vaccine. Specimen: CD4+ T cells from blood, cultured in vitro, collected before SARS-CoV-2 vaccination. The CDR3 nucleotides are TGTGCCAGCAGCTTAGCGGGGACCCACCAATACAATGAGCAGTTCTTC. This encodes CASSLAGTHQYNEQFF.